This TCR beta chain was observed in a study of blood T cells in healthy people across ages. Study observations and caveats: Strongly correlated with naive T cell percentage was TCR beta diversity.

The second PCR ran about 6 to 11 cycles with a sample-barcoded 5' primer and J-beta primers. TCRdb re-called the 5' RACE reads with MiXCR, one entry per CDR3 protein. The sample lists 450,000 to 700,000 distinct CDR3 sequences, roughly 29% occurring once. About this clonotype: Its antigen is still unknown.

The V and J ends lost 3 bases and 1 base respectively, with 12 bases between them. Germline CDR1 SGDLS, CDR2 YYNGEE. CDR3 length: 15 amino acids. This chain links TRBV9 with TRBJ2-3; no clear D. This TCR was recovered from a woman between 65 and 79 years old in good health. The sample taken for sequencing was blood. The CDR3 loop reads CASSATRWGTDTQYF. The CDR3 region has the DNA TGTGCCAGCAGCGCAACCCGGTGGGGCACAGATACGCAGTATTTT. Using reference TRBV9 and TRBJ2-3 for the parts outside the CDR3, the full variable domain is DSGVTQTPKHLITATGQRVTLRCSPRSGDLSVYWYQQSLDQGLQFLIQYYNGEERAKGNILERFSAQQFPDLHSELNLSSLELGDSALYFCASSATRWGTDTQYFGPGTRLTVL.